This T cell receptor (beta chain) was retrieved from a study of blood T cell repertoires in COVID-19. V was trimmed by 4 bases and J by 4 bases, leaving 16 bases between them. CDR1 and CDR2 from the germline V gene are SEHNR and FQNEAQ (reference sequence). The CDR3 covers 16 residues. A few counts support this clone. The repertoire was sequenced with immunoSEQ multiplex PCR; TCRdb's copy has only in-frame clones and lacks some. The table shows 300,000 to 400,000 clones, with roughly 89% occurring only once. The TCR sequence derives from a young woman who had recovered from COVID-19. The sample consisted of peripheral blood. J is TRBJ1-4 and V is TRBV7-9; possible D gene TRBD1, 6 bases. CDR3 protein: CASSSRQEARNEKLFF. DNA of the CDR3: TGTGCCAGCAGCTCCCGACAGGAGGCCCGTAATGAAAAACTGTTTTTT.